The 8 T cell receptor beta chains below were found in one sample sequenced in a study of cytomegalovirus exposure and HLA in healthy donors. Using immunoSEQ multiplex PCR, the repertoire was profiled, and TCRdb retains in-frame clones only, with some absent. The table has tens of thousands of clones, roughly 88% seen once. The source material was PBMCs. The source is a woman in her twenties or thirties in good health and CMV-seronegative.

This clone appeared a single time. The chain combines TRBV6-5 with TRBJ1-5, with D perhaps TRBD1 (6 bases). The germline gives CDR1 MNHEY, CDR2 SVGAGI. Trimming removed 6 bases at V and 0 bases at J, with 12 bases between. The CDR3 runs 15 residues. CDR3: CASSFDRFSNQPQHF. The CDR3 coding sequence is TGTGCCAGCAGCTTCGACAGGTTTAGCAATCAGCCCCAGCATTTT.

V and J are TRBV27 and TRBJ2-1; no definite D call. This CDR3 comprises 15 residues. The germline gives CDR1 MNHEY, CDR2 SMNVEV (reference sequence). V lost 2 bases and J 5 bases, leaving 13 bases between the germline ends. Here the CDR3 DNA reads TGTGCCAGCAGTTTAACAGTATACCAAAACAATGAGCAGTTCTTC. This translates into CASSLTVYQNNEQFF.

This clone has just one count. The chain is built from TRBV9 and TRBJ2-1; 8 nucleotides align to TRBD2. The CDR3 consists of 16 residues. Germline values: CDR1 SGDLS, CDR2 YYNGEE. With 0 bases clipped from V and 2 bases from J, the junction kept 4 bases outside the gene matches. The chain's CDR3 is CASSVESGRAYNEQFF. Here the CDR3 DNA reads TGTGCCAGCAGCGTAGAGAGCGGGAGAGCCTACAATGAGCAGTTCTTC.

This clone was counted between two and nine times. This chain uses TRBV28 with TRBJ2-7, with TRBD1 identical over 8 bases. The CDR3 runs 13 residues. J was trimmed by 6 bases and V by 3 bases; bases with no gene match: 4. Germline lookup yields CDR1 MDHEN and CDR2 SYDVKM. The CDR3 DNA reads TGTGCCAGCAGTTTCGGACAGGGTGGCGAGCAGTACTTC. Protein product: CASSFGQGGEQYF.

V is TRBV7-2 and J is TRBJ1-4, with D unresolved. The CDR3 has 14 amino acids. The V end was cut by 2 bases, the J end by 2 bases, with 6 bases between. Germline V gives CDR1 SGHTA, CDR2 FQGNSA. The DNA of the CDR3 is TGTGCCAGCAGCTTATTCGGGACTAATGAAAAACTGTTTTTT. Amino acids: CASSLFGTNEKLFF.

This chain uses TRBV11-1 with TRBJ2-7, with a tentative D call TRBD1 (6 bases). The CDR3 loop spans 14 amino acids. V gave up 5 bases and J gave up 2 bases, with 13 bases separating them. The germline V gene encodes CDR1 SGHAT and CDR2 FQDESV (reference sequence). CDR3 in amino acids: CASSQQGSPYEQYF. The CDR3 nucleotides read TGTGCCAGCAGCCAACAGGGTTCCCCCTACGAGCAGTACTTC. Based on the CDR3 plus reference TRBV11-1 and TRBJ2-7, the full variable domain is EAEVAQSPRYKITEKSQAVAFWCDPISGHATLYWYRQILGQGPELLVQFQDESVVDDSQLPKDRFSAERLKGVDSTLKIQPAELGDSAMYLCASSQQGSPYEQYFGPGTRLTVT.

This clone was picked up a small number of times. The chain links TRBV5-1 to TRBJ2-1; weak D call: TRBD2 (5 bases). Germline CDR1 and CDR2: SGHRS and YFSETQ. This CDR3 spans 13 amino acids. Trimming took 2 bases from V and 5 from J, leaving 8 bases between them. The CDR3 coding sequence is TGCGCCAGCAGCTTTGACTACCACAATGAGCAGTTCTTC. Amino acids: CASSFDYHNEQFF.

This clone has only one observation. V and J are TRBV12-5 and TRBJ2-5; D gene ambiguous. Germline-derived CDR1 and CDR2 are LGHNT and FRNRAP. Between the trimmed V and J ends, which lost 1 base and 1 base, there was a span of 10 bases. The CDR3 totals 15 residues. CDR3 coding DNA: TGTGCTAGTGGTTTGGGCAACAGAGTCCAAGAGACCCAGTACTTC. Translating gives CASGLGNRVQETQYF.